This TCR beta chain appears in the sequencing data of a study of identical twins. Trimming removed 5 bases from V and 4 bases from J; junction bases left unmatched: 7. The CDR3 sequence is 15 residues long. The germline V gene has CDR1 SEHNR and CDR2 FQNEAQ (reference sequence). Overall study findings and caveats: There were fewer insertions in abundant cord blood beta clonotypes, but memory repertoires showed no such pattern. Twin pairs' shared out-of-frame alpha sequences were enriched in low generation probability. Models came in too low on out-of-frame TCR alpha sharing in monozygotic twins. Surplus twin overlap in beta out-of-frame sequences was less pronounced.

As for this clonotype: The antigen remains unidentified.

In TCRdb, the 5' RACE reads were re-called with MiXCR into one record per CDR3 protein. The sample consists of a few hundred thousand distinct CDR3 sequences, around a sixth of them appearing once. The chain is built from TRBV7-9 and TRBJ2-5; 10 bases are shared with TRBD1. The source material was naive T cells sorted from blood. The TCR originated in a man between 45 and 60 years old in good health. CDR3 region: CASSATTGGRETQYF. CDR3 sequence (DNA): TGTGCCAGCAGCGCGACGACAGGGGGCCGAGAGACCCAGTACTTC.